Below, 29 T cell receptor beta chains from the same sample are listed, as sequenced in a study of control samples from healthy donors and cancer patients. Only in-frame clones appear in the TCRdb table, and some are missing; sequencing was by immunoSEQ multiplex PCR. The sample has tens of thousands of clones; 85% are singletons. The sample consisted of blood. These receptors came from a man aged 25 to 40 in good health.

This chain connects TRBV11-2 to TRBJ1-3; D call uncertain. Trimming shortened V by 5 bases and J by 2 bases, and 10 bases separated the two germline ends. The CDR3 is 14 amino acids. Germline CDR1 and CDR2: SGHAT and FQNNGV. CDR3 region: CASSPGSTGNTIYF. For the CDR3, the DNA is TGTGCCAGCAGCCCGGGGAGCACTGGAAACACCATATATTTT.

The chain has TRBV19 and TRBJ1-5, with no clear D. There are 14 residues in the CDR3. Germline V gene lookup returns CDR1 LNHDA and CDR2 SQIVND (reference sequence). Between the trimmed V and J ends, which lost 1 base and 8 bases, there was a span of 12 bases. The CDR3 region is CASSIGGGKEPQHF. The CDR3 DNA reads TGTGCCAGTAGTATAGGGGGAGGGAAGGAGCCCCAGCATTTT.

This clone was recorded only once. The rearrangement joins TRBV5-1 to TRBJ1-5; possibly TRBD1 for D (6 bases). The CDR3 loop spans 16 amino acids. Germline V CDR1 and CDR2: SGHRS, YFSETQ. The V end was cut by 0 bases, the J end by 7 bases, with 17 bases between. The CDR3 protein is CASSLDGQMSSQPQHF. CDR3 DNA sequence: TGCGCCAGCAGCTTGGACGGACAGATGTCGTCCCAGCCCCAGCATTTT.

The V call is TRBV15, the J call TRBJ2-1, with D tentatively TRBD1 or TRBD2 (5 bases each). This CDR3 is built from 16 residues. V was cut by 2 bases and J by 3 bases, with 14 bases left in between. Germline CDR1 reads LNHNV; CDR2 reads YYDKDF (reference sequence). The CDR3 DNA is TGTGCCACCAGCAGATACGGGACGGTTGGCTACAATGAGCAGTTCTTC. Protein: CATSRYGTVGYNEQFF.

The chain is built from TRBV6-2 or TRBV6-3 and TRBJ1-1; no firm D call. The CDR3 has 14 amino acids. Germline-derived CDR1 and CDR2 are MNHEY and SVGEGT. Deletions cut 2 bases from V and 4 bases from J, with 11 bases between. CDR3 sequence reads: CASSYGLEGTEAFF. DNA of the CDR3: TGTGCCAGCAGTTACGGACTGGAAGGCACTGAAGCTTTCTTT.

The chain carries TRBV5-8 and TRBJ1-3; 7 nucleotides match TRBD1. The CDR3 is 16 residues long. The J segment lost 2 bases and the V segment lost 1 base, leaving 6 bases of the junction unmatched. In germline, CDR1 is SGHTS, CDR2 YDEGEE. In DNA, the CDR3 is TGTGCCAGCAGCTTGCGAGGGGGCTGGGCTGGAAACACCATATATTTT. Protein sequence: CASSLRGGWAGNTIYF. Based on the CDR3 plus reference TRBV5-8 and TRBJ1-3, the full variable domain is EAGVTQSPTHLIKTRGQQATLRCSPISGHTSVYWYQQALGLGLQFLLWYDEGEERNRGNFPPRFSGRQFPNYSSELNVNALELEDSALYLCASSLRGGWAGNTIYFGEGSWLTVV.

Written as DNA, the CDR3 is TGTGCCAGCAGCGCCATGGATACTTTCCTCTATGGCTACACCTTC. Encoded protein: CASSAMDTFLYGYTF. The chain carries TRBV9 and TRBJ1-2, with D hard to call. This CDR3 spans 15 amino acids. The germline CDR1 and CDR2 sequences are SGDLS and YYNGEE. The V end lost 3 bases, the J end lost 4 bases, and 16 bases lay between the germline ends.

The rearrangement links TRBV2 to TRBJ1-2, with unresolved D. Trimming shortened V by 3 bases and J by 2 bases, and 16 bases separated the two germline ends. Germline CDR1 is SNHLY and CDR2 is FYNNEI. This CDR3 is 16 amino acids long. The CDR3 nucleotides read TGTGCCAGCAGTGATCCTCATTCACTACCCAACTATGGCTACACCTTC. Translating gives CASSDPHSLPNYGYTF.

The chain has TRBV5-1 and TRBJ2-3, with unresolved D. There are 14 residues in the CDR3. Per the germline V gene, CDR1 is SGHRS and CDR2 is YFSETQ. Trimming took 0 bases from V and 5 from J, leaving 10 bases between them. The CDR3 DNA reads TGCGCCAGCAGCTTGGAAGTTTTAGGAGATACGCAGTATTTT. Translation gives CASSLEVLGDTQYF.

The gene calls are TRBV18 and TRBJ2-7; the D gene is possibly TRBD2 (6 bases). Trimming took off 4 bases at V and 7 bases at J, with 8 bases between the two ends. This CDR3 comprises 11 residues. Germline CDR1 is KGHSH and CDR2 is LQKENI. This CDR3 reads CASSQGREQYF. CDR3 bases: TGTGCCAGCTCACAGGGGAGGGAGCAGTACTTC.

This sequence joins TRBV11-3 and TRBJ2-1, with D tentatively TRBD1 (5 bases). With 3 bases removed from V and 2 bases from J, the gap between germline ends came to 11 bases. There are 15 residues in the CDR3. Germline values: CDR1 SGHNT, CDR2 YENEEA. CDR3 loop: CASSLGPRPYNEQFF. Here the CDR3 DNA reads TGTGCCAGCAGCTTGGGGCCTAGACCCTACAATGAGCAGTTCTTC.

The rearrangement joins TRBV7-2 to TRBJ1-6; the match to TRBD1 covers 7 bases. Germline V gene data show CDR1 as SGHTA and CDR2 as FQGNSA. The CDR3 covers 14 residues. Germline trimming cut 4 bases from V and 7 bases from J; bases unmatched to any gene: 4. The chain's CDR3 is CASSYRQGNSPLHF. The DNA for the CDR3 is TGTGCCAGCAGCTACCGACAGGGAAATTCACCCCTCCACTTT.

This clone showed up just a few times. The chain uses TRBV6-5 and TRBJ2-3, with TRBD2 matching over 8 bases. CDR1 is MNHEY, CDR2 SVGAGI, per germline. The V segment lost 8 bases and the J segment 2 bases; nucleotides outside the gene matches: 6. The CDR3 spans 14 residues. For the CDR3, the DNA is TGTGCCAGCGGCCTTAGCGGGAACACAGATACGCAGTATTTT. This sequence encodes CASGLSGNTDTQYF.

The CDR3 DNA follows: TGTGCCAGCAGCTTGTTAGGTCCCTACGAGCAGTACTTC. Translating it yields CASSLLGPYEQYF. The rearrangement links TRBV5-6 to TRBJ2-7; D is unclear. The CDR3 runs 13 residues. V lost 1 base and J lost 2, with 7 bases in between. The germline V gene has CDR1 SGHDT and CDR2 YYEEEE.

DNA of the CDR3: TGTGCCAGCAGTTTAGGAGGGCTGGACACTGAAGCTTTCTTT. As protein: CASSLGGLDTEAFF. The chain has TRBV28 and TRBJ1-1, with D unclear. The ends were cut back, 2 bases at V and 3 bases at J, with 10 bases in the middle. The CDR3 spans 14 residues. Germline loops: CDR1 MDHEN, CDR2 SYDVKM.

The chain is built from TRBV7-9 and TRBJ2-3; D is unresolved. Trimming cost V 4 bases and J 0 bases, with 11 bases left between them. This CDR3 has 15 amino acids. Germline V gives CDR1 SEHNR, CDR2 FQNEAQ (reference sequence). The chain's CDR3 is CASSSNWDSTDTQYF. Here the CDR3 DNA reads TGTGCCAGCAGCTCAAATTGGGATAGCACAGATACGCAGTATTTT.

In DNA form, the CDR3 reads TGTGCCAGCAGCTTATGGGGAGGAGGCAGTGAGCAGTTCTTC. Translated: CASSLWGGGSEQFF. This chain uses TRBV7-3 with TRBJ2-1; a weak D match, TRBD2 (6 bases). The V end lost 2 bases, the J end lost 9 bases, and 14 bases lay between the germline ends. Germline V lookup: CDR1 SGHTA, CDR2 FQGTGA. This CDR3 contains 14 residues.

This clone was recorded only once. CDR3 amino acids: CASSRTTGTEAFF. DNA of the CDR3: TGTGCCAGCAGCCGGACGACAGGGACTGAAGCTTTCTTT. The gene calls are TRBV12-3 or TRBV12-4 and TRBJ1-1, with 7 bases matching TRBD1. The junction had 6 bases not matched to a gene; V was cut back by 6 bases and J by 5 bases. The CDR3 is made up of 13 amino acids.

The chain joins TRBV7-9 to TRBJ1-2, with 7 bases that match TRBD1. The germline gives CDR1 SEHNR, CDR2 FQNEAQ (reference sequence). Trimming cost V 2 bases and J 4 bases; bases outside gene matches: 4. This CDR3 spans 14 amino acids. In nucleotides, the CDR3 is TGTGCCAGCAGCTTACCGGGACAGATCTATGGCTACACCTTC. Amino acids: CASSLPGQIYGYTF.

The chain carries TRBV11-2 and TRBJ2-5; 9 bases align to TRBD1. CDR1 and CDR2 from the germline V gene are SGHAT and FQNNGV. The CDR3 is 17 amino acids. Germline trimming cut 0 bases from V and 4 bases from J; bases unmatched to any gene: 9. The CDR3: CASSLDQDRGAGETQYF. The CDR3 DNA reads TGTGCCAGCAGCTTAGATCAGGACAGGGGAGCTGGAGAGACCCAGTACTTC. Looking up the rest from reference TRBV11-2 and TRBJ2-5 gives the full variable domain: EAGVAQSPRYKIIEKRQSVAFWCNPISGHATLYWYQQILGQGPKLLIQFQNNGVVDDSQLPKDRFSAERLKGVDSTLKIQPAKLEDSAVYLCASSLDQDRGAGETQYFGPGTRLLVL.

This CDR3 reads CASSFLQWWGNTIYF. In DNA form, the CDR3 reads TGTGCCAGCAGCTTTCTTCAGTGGTGGGGAAACACCATATATTTT. V is TRBV5-4 and J is TRBJ1-3; D remains unclear. Trimming cost V 2 bases and J 4 bases, with 13 bases left between them. The CDR3 is made up of 15 amino acids. CDR1 is SGHNT, CDR2 YYREEE, per germline (reference sequence). The full variable domain, with the rest looked up from reference TRBV5-4 and TRBJ1-3, is ETGVTQSPTHLIKTRGQQVTLRCSSQSGHNTVSWYQQALGQGPQFIFQYYREEENGRGNFPPRFSGLQFPNYSSELNVNALELDDSALYLCASSFLQWWGNTIYFGEGSWLTVV.

V gene TRBV20-1 combines with J gene TRBJ2-7; 7 nucleotides agree with TRBD1. Germline CDR1 and CDR2: DFQATT and SNEGSKA (reference sequence). The CDR3 runs 11 residues. Losses at the gene ends were 7 bases for V and 6 bases for J; bases not matched to a gene: 6. As DNA, the CDR3 is TGCAGTGTTGAAGGGGGCTCCGAGCAGTACTTC. Translating gives CSVEGGSEQYF.

V is TRBV14 and J is TRBJ1-1; the D gene is possibly TRBD1 (5 bases). Germline CDR1 SGHDN, CDR2 FVKESK. The CDR3 has 16 amino acids. V was cut by 3 bases and J by 11 bases, with 25 bases left in between. Here the CDR3 DNA reads TGTGCCAGCAGCCAGCGTAGTGGAACCCAAGGGACTGTTGCTTTCTTT. It yields the protein CASSQRSGTQGTVAFF.

The chain employs TRBV2 and TRBJ2-7, with 7 bases fitting TRBD1. The germline CDR1 and CDR2 sequences are SNHLY and FYNNEI. The CDR3 spans 13 residues. The V gene end was trimmed by 3 bases and the J gene end by 4 bases; junction bases not matched to a gene: 3. The CDR3 reads CASSESRGYEQYF. The CDR3 DNA reads TGTGCCAGCAGTGAGAGCAGGGGGTACGAGCAGTACTTC.

The CDR3 here is CASSLVISSYNEQFF. The DNA of the CDR3 is TGTGCCAGCAGCTTAGTGATCAGCTCCTACAATGAGCAGTTCTTC. This chain connects TRBV11-2 to TRBJ2-1, with unresolved D. V was trimmed by 1 base and J by 0 bases, leaving 7 bases between them. Germline assignment: CDR1 SGHAT and CDR2 FQNNGV. The CDR3 has 15 amino acids.

The CDR3 region has the DNA TGTGCCAGCAGCTTCCCAGTTCCTGGCGCCTACGAGCAGTACTTC. Its translation is CASSFPVPGAYEQYF. The chain recombines TRBV7-2 with TRBJ2-7, with D unclear. The CDR3 sequence is 15 residues long. Germline values: CDR1 SGHTA, CDR2 FQGNSA. Trimming took off 3 bases at V and 2 bases at J, with 14 bases between the two ends.

This chain uses TRBV5-5 with TRBJ1-1, with D maybe TRBD1 (6 bases). Germline CDR1 and CDR2: SGHKS and YYEKEE (reference sequence). The V and J ends lost 0 bases and 4 bases respectively, with 13 bases between them. The CDR3 covers 15 residues. In DNA, the CDR3 is TGTGCCAGCAGCTTGGCTTCCAGGGGATCCACTGAAGCTTTCTTT. The encoded protein is CASSLASRGSTEAFF.

The V call is TRBV6-5, the J call TRBJ2-1; D is unresolved. The length of the CDR3 is 14 residues. Trimming left V 6 bases short and J 0 bases short, with 9 bases between. Germline CDR1 reads MNHEY; CDR2 reads SVGAGI. The CDR3 sequence is CASRISSSYNEQFF. DNA of the CDR3: TGTGCCAGCAGAATCAGTAGCTCCTACAATGAGCAGTTCTTC.

The V call is TRBV6-4, the J call TRBJ1-3, with 7 positions matching TRBD1. V lost 5 bases, J lost 3 bases, and 7 bases stayed unmatched. CDR1 is MRHNA, CDR2 SNTAGT, per germline. The CDR3 consists of 15 residues. Written as DNA, the CDR3 is TGTGCCAGCAGTATGAGACAGGGCGATGGAAACACCATATATTTT. It yields the protein CASSMRQGDGNTIYF.